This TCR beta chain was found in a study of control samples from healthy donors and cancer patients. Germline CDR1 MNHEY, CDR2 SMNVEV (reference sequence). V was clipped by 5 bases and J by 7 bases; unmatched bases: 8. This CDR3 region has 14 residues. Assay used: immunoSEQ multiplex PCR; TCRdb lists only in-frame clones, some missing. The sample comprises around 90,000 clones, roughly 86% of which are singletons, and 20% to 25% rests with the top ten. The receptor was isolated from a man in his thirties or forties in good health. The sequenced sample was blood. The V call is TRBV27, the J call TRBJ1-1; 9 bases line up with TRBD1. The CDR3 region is CASSRLTGGFEAFF. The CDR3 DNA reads TGTGCCAGCAGTCGACTTACAGGGGGCTTTGAAGCTTTCTTT.